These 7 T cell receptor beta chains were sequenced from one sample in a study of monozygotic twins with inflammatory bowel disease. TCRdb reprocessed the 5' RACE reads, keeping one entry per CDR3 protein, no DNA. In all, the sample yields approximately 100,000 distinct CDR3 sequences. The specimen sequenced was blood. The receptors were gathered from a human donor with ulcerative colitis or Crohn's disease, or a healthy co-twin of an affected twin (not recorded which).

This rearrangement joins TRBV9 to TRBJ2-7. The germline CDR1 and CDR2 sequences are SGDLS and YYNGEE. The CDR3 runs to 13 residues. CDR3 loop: CASSVDSSYEQYF.

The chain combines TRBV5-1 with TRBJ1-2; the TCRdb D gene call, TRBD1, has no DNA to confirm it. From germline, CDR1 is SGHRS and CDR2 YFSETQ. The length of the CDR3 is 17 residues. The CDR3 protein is CASSPGLGGASIGGYTF. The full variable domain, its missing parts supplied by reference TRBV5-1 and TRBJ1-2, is KAGVTQTPRYLIKTRGQQVTLSCSPISGHRSVSWYQQTPGQGLQFLFEYFSETQRNKGNFPGRFSGRQFSNSRSEMNVSTLELGDSALYLCASSPGLGGASIGGYTFGSGTRLTVV.

Here the CDR3 reads CASGSAGSSYEQYF. The chain has TRBV6-1 and TRBJ2-7; without DNA, the TCRdb call of TRBD2 cannot be checked. Germline values: CDR1 MNHNS, CDR2 SASEGT. There are 14 residues in the CDR3.

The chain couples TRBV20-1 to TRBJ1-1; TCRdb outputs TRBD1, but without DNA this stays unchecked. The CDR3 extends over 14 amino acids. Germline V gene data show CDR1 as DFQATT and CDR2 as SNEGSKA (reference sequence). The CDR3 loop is CSAPGRGLNTEAFF.

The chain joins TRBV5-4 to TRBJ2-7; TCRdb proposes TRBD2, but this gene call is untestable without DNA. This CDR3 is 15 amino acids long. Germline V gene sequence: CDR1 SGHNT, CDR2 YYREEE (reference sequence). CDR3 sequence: CASSIGTSGRVEQYF.

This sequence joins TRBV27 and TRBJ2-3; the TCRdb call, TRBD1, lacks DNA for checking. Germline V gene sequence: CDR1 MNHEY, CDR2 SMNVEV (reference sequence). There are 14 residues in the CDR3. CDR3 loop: CASRAPDSTDTQYF.

CDR3 loop: CASSQDVGVGNTIYF. This chain uses TRBV4-3 with TRBJ1-3; TCRdb names TRBD1, which stays unverified in the absence of DNA. The CDR3 totals 15 residues. In germline, CDR1 is LGHNA, CDR2 YSLEER.